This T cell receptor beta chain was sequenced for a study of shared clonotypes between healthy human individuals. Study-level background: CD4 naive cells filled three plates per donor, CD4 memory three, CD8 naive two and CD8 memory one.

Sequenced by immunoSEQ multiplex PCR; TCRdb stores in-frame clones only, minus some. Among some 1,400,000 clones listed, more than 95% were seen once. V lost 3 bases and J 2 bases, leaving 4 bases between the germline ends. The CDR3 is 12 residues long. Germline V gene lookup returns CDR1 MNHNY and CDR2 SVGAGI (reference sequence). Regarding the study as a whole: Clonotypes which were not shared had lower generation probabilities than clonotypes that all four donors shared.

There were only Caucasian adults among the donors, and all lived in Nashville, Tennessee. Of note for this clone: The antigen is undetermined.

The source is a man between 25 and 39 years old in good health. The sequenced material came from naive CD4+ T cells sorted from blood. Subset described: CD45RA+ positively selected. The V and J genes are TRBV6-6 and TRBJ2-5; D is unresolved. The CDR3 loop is CASSYIQETQYF. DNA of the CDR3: TGTGCCAGCAGTTATATACAAGAGACCCAGTACTTC.